This T cell receptor beta chain was profiled in a study of response to subunit inactivated influenza vaccine. TCRdb called the RT-PCR reads again in MiXCR, with one record for every CDR3 protein. Here the sample spans a few hundred thousand distinct CDR3 sequences, 9% to 15% being singletons. This clonotype has only a few counts. No antigen is known for it. Study-wide points: Authors suggested seasonal influenza vaccinations each recruit few new T cells.

Germline CDR1 and CDR2: LGHNA and YSLEER. CDR3 length: 16 residues. The V end was cut by 0 bases, the J end by 7 bases, with 16 bases between. This specimen was non-naive T cells sorted from PBMCs, taken about 14 days before vaccination. This chain joins TRBV4-3 and TRBJ2-1, with D possibly TRBD1 on 5 matching bases. This TCR was sampled from a man aged 50 to 60 who received an inactivated influenza vaccine. CDR3 nucleotides: TGCGCCAGCAGCCAAGAGGGGCCAGCCTTAGGAAATGAGCAGTTCTTC. Protein sequence: CASSQEGPALGNEQFF.